The clone carrying this TCR beta chain was observed a few times. This specimen belongs to a study of HIV-infected children after antiretroviral therapy interruption. Study at large: Children's median ages were around 9.3 years and 8 years by group. Interruption-arm samples span weeks 0, 12, interruption end (24 or 48), and about 3 years post-study. Continuous-treatment samples came from weeks 0, 48 and 150.

The TCR library was built from RNA with a 3' RACE protocol and unique molecular identifiers. TCRdb used MiXCR to reprocess the 3' RACE reads, holding one entry per CDR3 protein. The table lists 45,000 to 50,000 distinct CDR3 sequences, around 4% of them singletons. The treatment: PENTA 11 planned treatment interruption arm or continuous ART arm. This CDR3 has 14 residues. The germline gives CDR1 KGHSH, CDR2 LQKENI. Trimming pared 3 bases from V and 1 base from J, leaving 9 bases between. The receptor comes from a pool of human donors with HIV. The input for sequencing was CD45RA+ CD4+ T cells from PBMCs, pooled from several time points, taken from a donor given antiretroviral therapy, either interrupted or continuous. Subset: naive CD4+ CD45RA+ CD45RO- T cells. The chain joins TRBV18 to TRBJ1-1; D is perhaps TRBD1 (6 bases). Written as DNA, the CDR3 is TGTGCCAGCTCACCTCGGACAGCGAACACTGAAGCTTTCTTT. Amino acid sequence: CASSPRTANTEAFF. Together with reference TRBV18 and TRBJ1-1, the CDR3 gives the full variable domain: NAGVMQNPRHLVRRRGQEARLRCSPMKGHSHVYWYRQLPEEGLKFMVYLQKENIIDESGMPKERFSAEFPKEGPSILRIQQVVRGDSAAYFCASSPRTANTEAFFGQGTRLTVV.